What follows are 14 T cell receptor beta chains derived from one specimen sequenced in a study of T cells in Graves' hyperthyroidism and ophthalmopathy. Amplified TCR beta CDR3 regions derived from RNA transcripts. Primed by the HTBI set, a first-round RT-PCR was run on the TCR CDR3. TCRdb fed the multiplex PCR reads into MiXCR, producing one record per CDR3 protein. The sample lists approximately 690,000 distinct CDR3 sequences, around 21% seen once, with 34% in the top ten. The material sequenced was blood. The source is a man aged 25 to 45 with Graves' ophthalmopathy.

V is TRBV6-5 and J is TRBJ1-6, with D uncertain. V lost 3 bases and J 7 bases, leaving 10 bases between the germline ends. The CDR3 runs to 14 residues. In germline, CDR1 is MNHEY, CDR2 SVGAGI. The CDR3 nucleotides read TGTGCCAGCAGTTATCCGGGATCCAATTCACCCCTCCACTTT. Amino acid sequence: CASSYPGSNSPLHF.

This rearrangement joins TRBV20-1 to TRBJ1-1, with TRBD1 as a possible D gene (5 bases). The CDR3 extends over 14 amino acids. Germline lookup yields CDR1 DFQATT and CDR2 SNEGSKA (reference sequence). The V and J ends lost 4 bases and 4 bases respectively, with 16 bases between them. The CDR3 loop is CSAIIRDGPTEAFF. Written as DNA, the CDR3 is TGCAGTGCTATAATCCGGGACGGGCCCACTGAAGCTTTCTTT.

CDR3 nucleotides: TGTGCCAGCACGGGGGACAGGGCCGAAAAACTGTTTTTT. Translated: CASTGDRAEKLFF. This rearrangement joins TRBV2 to TRBJ1-4; TRBD1 aligns across 9 bases. Trimming cost V 7 bases and J 8 bases; bases outside gene matches: 5. CDR3 length equals 13 residues. CDR1 is SNHLY and CDR2 is FYNNEI in the germline V gene. The full variable domain, with the rest looked up from reference TRBV2 and TRBJ1-4, is EPEVTQTPSHQVTQMGQEVILRCVPISNHLYFYWYRQILGQKVEFLVSFYNNEISEKSEIFDDQFSVERPDGSNFTLKIRSTKLEDSAMYFCASTGDRAEKLFFGSGTQLSVL.

The rearrangement joins TRBV18 to TRBJ1-1; D might be TRBD1 (5 bases). The CDR3 spans 14 residues. V lost 1 base and J lost 7, with 13 bases in between. Germline CDR1 KGHSH, CDR2 LQKENI. This CDR3 is CASSPRQGLGEAFF. CDR3 nucleotides: TGTGCCAGCTCACCACGGCAGGGTCTGGGTGAAGCTTTCTTT.

Only one count was recorded for this clonotype. This may be a read error, as it is one base from a much larger clone. The CDR3 does not end in the conserved phenylalanine or tryptophan, so this is likely a read error. The chain has TRBV2 and TRBJ2-3; D is perhaps TRBD2 (6 bases). V was shortened by 1 base and J by 1 base, with 9 bases between the two germline ends. CDR1 SNHLY and CDR2 FYNNEI come from the germline V gene. The CDR3 totals 15 residues. DNA of the CDR3: TGTGCCAGCAGTGAAGGATCTAGCGGCACAGATACGCAGTATTCT. The encoded protein is CASSEGSSGTDTQYS.

This clonotype was recorded many times. The J gene is TRBJ1-1, the V gene TRBV28; TRBD1 matches 9 bases. The V segment lost 4 bases and the J segment 1 base; nucleotides outside the gene matches: 10. CDR3 length: 17 residues. CDR1 and CDR2 (germline): MDHEN, SYDVKM. Here the CDR3 DNA reads TGTGCCAGCAGTTCCCTTGACAGGGGGAAAGGGAACACTGAAGCTTTCTTT. This sequence encodes CASSSLDRGKGNTEAFF.

In this sample, this clonotype turned up many times. This chain connects TRBV5-1 to TRBJ2-7; tentative D call: TRBD2 (7 bases). The CDR3 spans 15 residues. Germline V gives CDR1 SGHRS, CDR2 YFSETQ. V was shortened by 5 bases and J by 3 bases, with 18 bases between the two germline ends. CDR3 sequence: CASSFRGGAGYEQYF. Here the CDR3 DNA reads TGCGCCAGCAGTTTCCGCGGGGGCGCCGGCTACGAGCAGTACTTC.

This clonotype was seen a few times. The DNA for the CDR3 is TGTGCCAGCAGCCCAGGGGAAGGGTCTGAAGCTTTCTTT. Protein sequence: CASSPGEGSEAFF. The genes are TRBV5-8 and TRBJ1-1, with a weak D call TRBD1 (6 bases). Deletions cut 4 bases from V and 6 bases from J, with 13 bases between. Germline V gene lookup returns CDR1 SGHTS and CDR2 YDEGEE. The length of the CDR3 is 13 residues.

This clonotype occurred many times. The rearrangement uses TRBV7-3 and TRBJ1-2; D may be TRBD1 (6 bases). The CDR3 runs 15 residues. Between the trimmed V and J ends, which lost 5 bases and 8 bases, there was a span of 21 bases. Germline CDR1 SGHTA, CDR2 FQGTGA. The CDR3 reads CASSPSSNRAEGYTF. The CDR3 coding sequence is TGTGCCAGCAGCCCCTCCTCAAACAGGGCTGAAGGCTACACCTTC.

The chain joins TRBV28 to TRBJ2-7; 7 nucleotides align to TRBD2. From germline, CDR1 is MDHEN and CDR2 SYDVKM. This CDR3 region has 17 residues. The junction had 15 bases not matched to a gene; V was cut back by 6 bases and J by 1 base. As DNA, the CDR3 is TGTGCCAGCAGGGTGGGCCTGGGCCTAGCGGATTCCTACGAGCAGTACTTC. This sequence encodes CASRVGLGLADSYEQYF. Using reference TRBV28 and TRBJ2-7 for the parts outside the CDR3, the full variable domain is DVKVTQSSRYLVKRTGEKVFLECVQDMDHENMFWYRQDPGLGLRLIYFSYDVKMKEKGDIPEGYSVSREKKERFSLILESASTNQTSMYLCASRVGLGLADSYEQYFGPGTRLTVT.

The gene calls are TRBV20-1 and TRBJ1-5, with D hard to call. From germline, CDR1 is DFQATT and CDR2 SNEGSKA (reference sequence). Trimming took off 3 bases at V and 4 bases at J, with 10 bases between the two ends. This CDR3 comprises 13 residues. This chain's CDR3 is CSASPHLNQPQHF. Here the CDR3 DNA reads TGCAGTGCTAGTCCCCATTTGAATCAGCCCCAGCATTTT.

This clonotype was detected only a few times. This sequence joins TRBV6-1 and TRBJ2-5, with D possibly matching TRBD1 (6 bases). This CDR3 contains 12 residues. V gave up 8 bases and J gave up 0 bases, with 7 bases separating them. The germline V gene has CDR1 MNHNS and CDR2 SASEGT. DNA of the CDR3: TGTGCCAGCCGGGACAACCAAGAGACCCAGTACTTC. Its translation is CASRDNQETQYF.

Ten or more counts support this clonotype. This sequence joins TRBV7-2 and TRBJ2-7, with 11 positions matching TRBD2. The CDR3 extends over 15 amino acids. The ends lost 4 bases at V and 4 bases at J; junction bases unmatched: 6. Per germline, CDR1 SGHTA and CDR2 FQGNSA. The CDR3 region has the DNA TGTGCCAGCAGCTATAGCGGGAGGGGGATATACGAGCAGTACTTC. Its translation is CASSYSGRGIYEQYF.

This clonotype was recorded many times. This chain joins TRBV12-3 or TRBV12-4 and TRBJ2-1; 9 nucleotides agree with TRBD2. The CDR3 loop spans 16 amino acids. J gave up 5 bases and V 6 bases, and 11 bases lay outside the gene matches. The CDR3 here is CASRRLAARQDNEQFF. In DNA, the CDR3 is TGTGCCAGCAGGAGACTAGCGGCGAGACAGGACAATGAGCAGTTCTTC.